This T cell receptor (beta chain) was documented in a study of shared clonotypes between healthy human individuals. Study-wide points: Blood was the only sampled material, and tissue repertoires likely differ. Clonotype sharing among donors was thought likely to change with sequencing depth.

The run depth of the assay was deep. Several immunoSEQ 96-well plates shared each subset's DNA, each plate a replicate. Clones were read by immunoSEQ multiplex PCR, and TCRdb kept only the in-frame ones, dropping some. The sample includes over 2,000,000 clones, 90% to 95% of them seen just once. The CDR3 is made up of 15 amino acids. J lost 4 bases, V lost 7 bases, and 10 bases had no gene match. CDR1 and CDR2 from the germline V gene are SGHVS and FQNEAQ. Turning to this clone: Antigen unknown.

Naive CD8 populations comprised CD45RO-negative cells positively selected for CCR7, excluding terminally differentiated effector memory CD45RA+ cells. The chain joins TRBV7-8 to TRBJ2-3; 8 nucleotides agree with TRBD1. The sequencing sample was made of naive CD8+ T cells from PBMCs. The sequence came from a man between 18 and 35 years old in good health. Some clones in this sample may be carry-over from other donors' samples. The CDR3 coding sequence is TGTGCCAGCACCTATGGGGCAGGGGGCTCAGATACGCAGTATTTT. It yields the protein CASTYGAGGSDTQYF. Full variable domain (missing parts from reference TRBV7-8 and TRBJ2-3): GAGVSQSPRYKVAKRGQDVALRCDPISGHVSLFWYQQALGQGPEFLTYFQNEAQLDKSGLPSDRFFAERPEGSVSTLKIQRTQQEDSAVYLCASTYGAGGSDTQYFGPGTRLTVL.